Below, one T cell receptor beta chain is given with its context. This record comes from a study of blood T cell repertoires in COVID-19. In the study overall: Collection of acute and convalescent COVID-19 samples took place in the United States, Italy and Spain. Nucleic acid was either cDNA or gDNA, and it came from T cells, B-cell-depleted T cells, or PBMCs.

The authors' processing: Amplification with reference gene primers provided the estimates of nucleated cell counts. Using immunoSEQ multiplex PCR, the repertoire was profiled, and TCRdb retains in-frame clones only, with some absent. That table supplies the V and J calls and clone size; D and trimming were determined from the DNA. Counted here are 200,000 to 300,000 clones, 90% occurring once; the ten biggest clones make up approximately 4%. Germline values: CDR1 SGHDN, CDR2 FVKESK. The CDR3 covers 17 residues. The ends were cut back, 1 base at V and 2 bases at J, with 17 bases in the middle. This sequence joins TRBV14 and TRBJ1-1; unclear D gene. This clonotype was sampled from a woman aged 40 to 55 with acute or convalescent COVID-19. What was sequenced was peripheral blood. As DNA, the CDR3 is TGTGCCAGCAGCCAAGTCCAGGCCGGAACCCAAAACACTGAAGCTTTCTTT. This encodes CASSQVQAGTQNTEAFF.